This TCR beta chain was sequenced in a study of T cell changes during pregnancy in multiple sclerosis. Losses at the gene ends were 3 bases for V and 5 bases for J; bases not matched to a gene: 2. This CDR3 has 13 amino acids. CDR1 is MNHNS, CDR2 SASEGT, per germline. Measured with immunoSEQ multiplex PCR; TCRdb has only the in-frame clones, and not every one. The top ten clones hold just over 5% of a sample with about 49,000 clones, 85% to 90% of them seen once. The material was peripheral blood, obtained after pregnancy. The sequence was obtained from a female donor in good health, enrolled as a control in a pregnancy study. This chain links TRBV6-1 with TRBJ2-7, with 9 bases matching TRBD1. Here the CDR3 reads CASSEDRGDEQYF. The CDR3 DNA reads TGTGCCAGCAGTGAGGACAGGGGAGACGAGCAGTACTTC.